Sequencing of this T cell receptor (beta chain) was carried out in a study of shared clonotypes between healthy human individuals. Trimming cost V 4 bases and J 4 bases; bases outside gene matches: 4. The CDR3 totals 14 residues. CDR1 is SGHTA, CDR2 FQGTGA, per germline. Produced via immunoSEQ multiplex PCR; TCRdb's table is partial and in-frame only. The data show 2.3 million or so clones, about 92% seen once. This sequence originates from a young man in good health. Some clones in this sample may be carry-over from other donors' samples. Sample: naive CD4+ T cells from PBMCs. Noted subset: CD45RA+ positively selected. The V call is TRBV7-3, the J call TRBJ2-3; 8 nucleotides align to TRBD2. The CDR3 region is CASSSKRGPDTQYF. DNA for the CDR3: TGTGCCAGCAGCTCAAAGCGGGGGCCAGATACGCAGTATTTT. The full variable domain, its missing parts supplied by reference TRBV7-3 and TRBJ2-3, is GAGVSQTPSNKVTEKGKYVELRCDPISGHTALYWYRQSLGQGPEFLIYFQGTGAADDSGLPNDRFFAVRPEGSVSTLKIQRTERGDSAVYLCASSSKRGPDTQYFGPGTRLTVL.